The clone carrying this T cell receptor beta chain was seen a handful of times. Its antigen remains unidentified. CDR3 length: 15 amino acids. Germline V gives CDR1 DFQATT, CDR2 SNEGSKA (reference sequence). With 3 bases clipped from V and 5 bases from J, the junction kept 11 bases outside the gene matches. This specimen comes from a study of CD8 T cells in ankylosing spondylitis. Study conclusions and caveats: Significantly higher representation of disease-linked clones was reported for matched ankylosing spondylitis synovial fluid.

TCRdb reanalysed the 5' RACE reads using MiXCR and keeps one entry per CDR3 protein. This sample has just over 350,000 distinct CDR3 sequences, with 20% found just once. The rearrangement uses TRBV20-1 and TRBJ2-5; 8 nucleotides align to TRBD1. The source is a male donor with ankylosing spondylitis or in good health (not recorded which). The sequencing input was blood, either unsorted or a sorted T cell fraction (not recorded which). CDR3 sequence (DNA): TGCAGTGCTAGCTCTCCGGGACAGGATAGGGAGACCCAGTACTTC. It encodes CSASSPGQDRETQYF.